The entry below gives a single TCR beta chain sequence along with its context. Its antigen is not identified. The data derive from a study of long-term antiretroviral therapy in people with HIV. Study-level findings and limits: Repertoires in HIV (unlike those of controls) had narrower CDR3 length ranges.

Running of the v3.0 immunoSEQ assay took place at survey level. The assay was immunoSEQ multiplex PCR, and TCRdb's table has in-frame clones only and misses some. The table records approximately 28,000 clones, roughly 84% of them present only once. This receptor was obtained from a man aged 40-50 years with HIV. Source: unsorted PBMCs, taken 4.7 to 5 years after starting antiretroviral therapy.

The CDR3, as DNA: TGTGCCAGCTCACCACTTTCCGTCTCCCCCACAAACACCGGGGAGCTGTTTTTT. This codes for CASSPLSVSPTNTGELFF. This chain joins TRBV18 and TRBJ2-2; D is unclear. CDR1 KGHSH and CDR2 LQKENI come from the germline V gene. The CDR3 totals 18 residues. V was cut by 1 base and J by 2 bases, with 17 bases left in between.